Listed here are 27 T cell receptor beta chains from one sample, sequenced in a study of shared clonotypes between healthy human individuals. The repertoire was sequenced with immunoSEQ multiplex PCR; TCRdb's copy has only in-frame clones and lacks some. The top ten hold more than 0.1% of the sample, which has 2 million to 2.5 million clones, 85% to 95% seen once. Sequencing input: naive CD4+ T cells sorted from blood. The subset denotes: CD45RA+ positively selected. The receptors originated from a man aged 18 to 30 in good health.

V and J are TRBV7-3 and TRBJ2-1, with D maybe TRBD2 (6 bases). V was cut by 10 bases and J by 7 bases, with 8 bases left in between. Germline lookup yields CDR1 SGHTA and CDR2 FQGTGA. The CDR3 is 10 amino acids. The DNA of the CDR3 is TGTGCCACCCGGGGGAATGAGCAGTTCTTC. It specifies CATRGNEQFF.

Concerning this clone itself: Within the sample, other DNA sequences also encode this same CDR3. V gene TRBV27 combines with J gene TRBJ2-1, with 9 bases lining up with TRBD1. The CDR3 length is 15 residues. J was trimmed by 0 bases and V by 5 bases; bases with no gene match: 2. The V gene's germline CDR1 is MNHEY and CDR2 SMNVEV (reference sequence). CDR3 sequence: CASSLGQGSYNEQFF. The CDR3 DNA sequence: TGTGCCAGCAGTCTGGGACAGGGCTCCTACAATGAGCAGTTCTTC.

The chain uses TRBV7-2 and TRBJ2-2; 8 nucleotides agree with TRBD2. The ends lost 3 bases at V and 2 bases at J; junction bases unmatched: 5. The germline gives CDR1 SGHTA, CDR2 FQGNSA. This CDR3 is 16 amino acids long. The CDR3 loop reads CASSFRIAGNTGELFF. CDR3 bases: TGTGCCAGCAGCTTTAGAATAGCGGGAAACACCGGGGAGCTGTTTTTT. The variable domain in full, with the rest retrieved from reference TRBV7-2 and TRBJ2-2, is GAGVSQSPSNKVTEKGKDVELRCDPISGHTALYWYRQSLGQGLEFLIYFQGNSAPDKSGLPSDRFSAERTGGSVSTLTIQRTQQEDSAVYLCASSFRIAGNTGELFFGEGSRLTVL.

The chain recombines TRBV2 with TRBJ2-2; TRBD1 matches 8 bases. J gave up 5 bases and V 1 base, and 6 bases lay outside the gene matches. CDR1 and CDR2 (germline): SNHLY, FYNNEI. This CDR3 is 16 amino acids long. The CDR3 here is CASSEGTGGWTGELFF. The CDR3 DNA reads TGTGCCAGCAGTGAAGGTACAGGGGGTTGGACCGGGGAGCTGTTTTTT.

This clone has only one observation. This rearrangement joins TRBV28 to TRBJ1-2; D remains ambiguous. Germline CDR1 reads MDHEN; CDR2 reads SYDVKM. V lost 6 bases and J lost 4, with 6 bases in between. The CDR3 extends over 11 amino acids. The CDR3 sequence: CASRGSYGYTF. The CDR3 nucleotides read TGTGCCAGCAGGGGGTCCTATGGCTACACCTTC.

The rearrangement uses TRBV6-1 and TRBJ2-3; 9 bases line up with TRBD1. Trimming at V came to 6 bases and at J to 3 bases, leaving 4 bases not matched to a gene. This CDR3 region has 14 residues. Germline V CDR1 and CDR2: MNHNS, SASEGT. CDR3 DNA: TGTGCCAGCAGAGACGGACAGGGGACAGATACGCAGTATTTT. Its protein is CASRDGQGTDTQYF.

V and J are TRBV30 and TRBJ2-2; D gene unclear. CDR3 length equals 13 residues. Germline CDR1 is GTSNPN and CDR2 is SVGIG (reference sequence). The V end was cut by 1 base, the J end by 4 bases, with 7 bases between. Here the CDR3 DNA reads TGTGCCTGGAGTGGTGCCAGCACCGGGGAGCTGTTTTTT. Amino acid sequence: CAWSGASTGELFF.

In regard to this clone: A read error may be the cause here, since a much bigger clone is one base away. The chain couples TRBV4-1 to TRBJ2-1; D not certain. CDR1 MGHRA and CDR2 YSYEKL come from the germline V gene. The CDR3 covers 17 residues. Trimming stripped 0 bases from V and 2 bases from J, with 14 bases between. The CDR3 coding sequence is TGCGCCAGCAGCCAAGATCCAACAAATCCCGCCTACAATGAGCAGTTCTTC. Residues: CASSQDPTNPAYNEQFF.

The V call is TRBV7-9, the J call TRBJ1-3, with D possibly TRBD1 on 6 matching bases. V was shortened by 5 bases and J by 0 bases, with 11 bases between the two germline ends. Germline CDR1 is SEHNR and CDR2 is FQNEAQ (reference sequence). The CDR3 is made up of 15 amino acids. The CDR3 here is CASSPDRLSGNTIYF. For the CDR3, the DNA is TGTGCCAGCAGCCCGGACAGACTCTCTGGAAACACCATATATTTT.

V gene TRBV5-5 combines with J gene TRBJ1-6; D is unresolved. V shed 2 bases and J shed 0 bases, with 9 bases lying between them. The CDR3 runs 16 residues. Germline V gives CDR1 SGHKS, CDR2 YYEKEE (reference sequence). CDR3 residues: CASSFSRSSYNSPLHF. The CDR3 nucleotides read TGTGCCAGCAGCTTTTCCCGGAGCTCCTATAATTCACCCCTCCACTTT.

To note about this clone: The sample contains more than one DNA sequence encoding this CDR3. The rearrangement uses TRBV7-8 and TRBJ2-1; D gene unclear. Germline V gene lookup returns CDR1 SGHVS and CDR2 FQNEAQ. This CDR3 has 11 residues. The V end was cut by 1 base, the J end by 7 bases, with 2 bases between. CDR3 protein: CASSLDNEQFF. CDR3 nucleotide sequence: TGTGCCAGCAGCTTAGATAATGAGCAGTTCTTC.

This clone was counted a few times. Other DNA sequences within the sample encode an identical CDR3. The chain carries TRBV9 and TRBJ2-7; TRBD1 aligns across 7 bases. The CDR3 loop spans 13 amino acids. The V gene end was trimmed by 3 bases and the J gene end by 7 bases; junction bases not matched to a gene: 7. Looked up from germline, CDR1 is SGDLS and CDR2 is YYNGEE. The CDR3 DNA is TGTGCCAGCAGCGCCCGACAGGGCGGGGAGCAGTACTTC. Translating gives CASSARQGGEQYF. The full variable domain, with the rest looked up from reference TRBV9 and TRBJ2-7, is DSGVTQTPKHLITATGQRVTLRCSPRSGDLSVYWYQQSLDQGLQFLIQYYNGEERAKGNILERFSAQQFPDLHSELNLSSLELGDSALYFCASSARQGGEQYFGPGTRLTVT.

This clone was found once. This chain connects TRBV7-3 to TRBJ2-1, with 10 bases that match TRBD1. The CDR3 is made up of 15 amino acids. J was trimmed by 5 bases and V by 5 bases; bases with no gene match: 6. Germline-derived CDR1 and CDR2 are SGHTA and FQGTGA. CDR3 coding DNA: TGTGCCAGCAGCGAGGGGACAGGGGCCAACAATGAGCAGTTCTTC. Residues: CASSEGTGANNEQFF.

The V and J genes are TRBV7-6 and TRBJ2-5, with a tentative D call TRBD2 (6 bases). Germline V CDR1 and CDR2: SGHVS, FNYEAQ. Trimming cost V 1 base and J 2 bases, with 14 bases left between them. The length of the CDR3 is 16 residues. The CDR3 spells CASSLGGWTIQETQYF. As DNA, the CDR3 is TGTGCCAGCAGCTTAGGCGGGTGGACTATTCAAGAGACCCAGTACTTC.

The gene calls are TRBV7-2 and TRBJ1-6, with 7 bases identical to TRBD1. Trimming took 2 bases from V and 6 from J; bases not matched to a gene: 7. The CDR3 is made up of 16 amino acids. Germline assignment: CDR1 SGHTA and CDR2 FQGNSA. The CDR3 loop is CASSLTGAGFNSPLHF. The CDR3, as DNA: TGTGCCAGCAGCTTAACAGGGGCAGGTTTTAATTCACCCCTCCACTTT.

This chain uses TRBV14 with TRBJ1-1; D is unclear. V lost 1 base to trimming and J lost 3 bases, with 6 bases between them. There are 13 residues in the CDR3. Per the germline V gene, CDR1 is SGHDN and CDR2 is FVKESK. The CDR3 coding sequence is TGTGCCAGCAGCCAAGTCTTGTACACTGAAGCTTTCTTT. This sequence encodes CASSQVLYTEAFF.

As for this clone: Different DNA sequences within this sample yield the same CDR3. The rearrangement joins TRBV6-5 to TRBJ2-5; unclear D gene. The V gene's germline CDR1 is MNHEY and CDR2 SVGAGI. The CDR3 is made up of 11 amino acids. V was trimmed by 6 bases and J by 4 bases, leaving 6 bases between them. Here the CDR3 reads CASSSGETQYF. CDR3 nucleotides: TGTGCCAGCAGCTCCGGAGAGACCCAGTACTTC.

The chain is built from TRBV7-9 and TRBJ1-4, with D tentatively TRBD1 (5 bases). With 10 bases removed from V and 7 bases from J, the gap between germline ends came to 16 bases. Germline CDR1 SEHNR, CDR2 FQNEAQ (reference sequence). The CDR3 extends over 13 amino acids. CDR3 bases: TGTGCCACTGGCGGGGGGAAGGGTGAAAAACTGTTTTTT. Protein: CATGGGKGEKLFF.

The gene calls are TRBV5-5 and TRBJ2-5; possible D gene TRBD1, 7 bases. CDR1 is SGHKS, CDR2 YYEKEE, per germline (reference sequence). Trimming pared 4 bases from V and 4 bases from J, leaving 20 bases between. This CDR3 is 16 amino acids long. The chain's CDR3 is CASSTRQGGNRETQYF. CDR3 nucleotides: TGTGCCAGCAGCACTAGACAGGGCGGGAATAGAGAGACCCAGTACTTC.

The CDR3 reads CASSQERATDTQYF. CDR3 sequence (DNA): TGCGCCAGCAGCCAAGAAAGGGCCACAGATACGCAGTATTTT. The chain recombines TRBV4-1 with TRBJ2-3, with unresolved D. The CDR3 loop spans 14 amino acids. Germline-derived CDR1 and CDR2 are MGHRA and YSYEKL. Trimming took off 0 bases at V and 2 bases at J, with 6 bases between the two ends.

Comment on this clone: This may be a read error, as it is one base from a much larger clone. The rearrangement links TRBV5-6 to TRBJ2-2, with D perhaps matching TRBD1 (6 bases). Per germline, CDR1 SGHDT and CDR2 YYEEEE. The CDR3 has 16 amino acids. Trimming removed 4 bases at V and 0 bases at J, with 13 bases between. The CDR3 region is CASSRGAGANTGELFF. The CDR3 DNA reads as TGTGCCAGCAGCCGCGGTGCAGGGGCGAACACCGGGGAGCTGTTTTTT.

J is TRBJ1-6 and V is TRBV7-9; no clear D gene. Germline CDR1 reads SEHNR; CDR2 reads FQNEAQ (reference sequence). This CDR3 has 14 residues. V gave up 2 bases and J gave up 8 bases, with 10 bases separating them. The CDR3 DNA follows: TGTGCCAGCAGCTTATCGGGGAAATATTCACCCCTCCACTTT. Translating gives CASSLSGKYSPLHF.

Here the CDR3 DNA reads TGTGCCAGTAGTCACAGGGGAGGAGAGCAGTACTTC. This codes for CASSHRGGEQYF. The V and J genes are TRBV19 and TRBJ2-7, with D maybe TRBD1 (7 bases). This CDR3 is 12 amino acids long. The V gene lost 5 bases and the J gene lost 7 bases, with 12 bases spanning the gap. The V gene's germline CDR1 is LNHDA and CDR2 SQIVND (reference sequence).

The J gene is TRBJ1-6, the V gene TRBV25-1; a weak D match, TRBD1 (6 bases). Germline V gene sequence: CDR1 MGHDK, CDR2 SYGVNS. The CDR3 covers 15 residues. Trimming took off 3 bases at V and 9 bases at J, with 15 bases between the two ends. DNA of the CDR3: TGTGCCAGCAGTGAGTACCAAACGGACAGTTCACCCCTCCACTTT. Translated: CASSEYQTDSSPLHF.

This sequence joins TRBV15 and TRBJ2-4, with D possibly being TRBD2 (6 bases). CDR3 length: 15 amino acids. Trimming shortened V by 5 bases and J by 1 base, and 12 bases separated the two germline ends. From germline, CDR1 is LNHNV and CDR2 YYDKDF (reference sequence). The CDR3 loop is CATSPAGSAKNIQYF. CDR3 coding DNA: TGTGCCACCAGCCCAGCGGGTTCGGCCAAAAACATTCAGTACTTC.

The rearrangement uses TRBV7-2 and TRBJ2-7; tentatively, D is TRBD1 or TRBD2 (7 bases each). Trimming stripped 0 bases from V and 3 bases from J, with 15 bases between. Germline V gives CDR1 SGHTA, CDR2 FQGNSA. The CDR3 consists of 16 residues. The CDR3 region is CASSLAGGTEDYEQYF. CDR3 DNA: TGTGCCAGCAGCTTAGCGGGAGGGACAGAGGACTACGAGCAGTACTTC.

The chain couples TRBV18 to TRBJ1-3; the D is unclear. This CDR3 has 13 amino acids. Per germline, CDR1 KGHSH and CDR2 LQKENI. Trimming removed 4 bases at V and 4 bases at J, with 8 bases between. CDR3 bases: TGTGCCAGCTCACAAACCGACGGAAACACCATATATTTT. This encodes CASSQTDGNTIYF.